A selection of T cell receptor beta chains follows, all from one sample in a study of T-cell reconstitution after alpha-beta-depleted transplantation in children. TCRdb passed the PCR reads through MiXCR, listing each CDR3 protein once. The sample records some 520,000 distinct CDR3 sequences, approximately 32% being singletons. The sequenced sample was PBMCs from the stem cell graft donor, obtained from the stem cell graft. These receptors were obtained from a human donor who donated a stem cell graft to a child with aplastic anemia. The CDR3 runs from the conserved cysteine through the conserved F or W. Fields, in order: D gene, J gene, V gene, CDR3 protein. D genes are given only for firm matches.

NA,TRBJ1-1,TRBV7-2,CASSWRGTEAFF
NA,TRBJ2-5,TRBV7-3,CASSPSGRDQETQYF
TRBD2,TRBJ2-7,TRBV9,CASSVGSLAGGEQYF
NA,TRBJ1-1,TRBV11-3,CASSLGGWKAFF
TRBD1,TRBJ1-4,TRBV10-3,CAISDNPLGTGGVDEKLFF
NA,TRBJ2-2,TRBV19,CASSMGVGRVGTTAGELFF
NA,TRBJ1-1,TRBV9,CASSVGQRNTEAFF
NA,TRBJ1-1,TRBV18,CASSPTPRTANTEAFF
NA,TRBJ2-3,TRBV5-4,CASSRALSTDTQYF
TRBD2,TRBJ2-1,TRBV6-4,CASSSSGSNEQFF
NA,TRBJ2-2,TRBV6-5,CASSYDSGTSNTGELFF
NA,TRBJ1-3,TRBV20-1,CSAEDGASGNTIYF
TRBD1,TRBJ2-1,TRBV29-1,CSVGQGRYDEQFF
TRBD2,TRBJ2-5,TRBV7-8,CASSFMGAGAPQTQYF
TRBD1,TRBJ1-2,TRBV27,CASYKQGLSYGYTF
TRBD2,TRBJ2-3,TRBV14,CASSLTSGLTDTQYF
TRBD1,TRBJ1-5,TRBV27,CASSLTGDAGNQPQHF
TRBD1,TRBJ1-1,TRBV30,CALEQGALTEAFF
NA,TRBJ2-5,TRBV20-1,CSAHEPGFLTQYF
NA,TRBJ2-2,TRBV15,CATSSGTNTGELFF
NA,TRBJ1-4,TRBV15,CATSRDLDPRGKLFF
TRBD1,TRBJ1-6,TRBV10-3,CAISEQGASNSPLHF